The clone carrying this T cell receptor beta chain was seen a handful of times. As yet, its antigen is unknown. Germline V lookup: CDR1 MDHEN, CDR2 SYDVKM. V lost 7 bases and J 5 bases, leaving 16 bases between the germline ends. The CDR3 totals 14 residues. Each CDR3 protein gets one entry after TCRdb re-called the 5' RACE reads with MiXCR. The sample has some 800,000 distinct CDR3 sequences, approximately 12% seen once. The source of the sample is a study of CD8 T cells in ankylosing spondylitis. Study findings and constraints: What seemed typical of ankylosing spondylitis blood was a TCR beta motif built from several highly homologous variants.

This sequence joins TRBV28 and TRBJ2-3; D not certain. The sample was blood, either unsorted or a sorted T cell fraction (not recorded which). The TCR originated in a male donor with ankylosing spondylitis. The CDR3 sequence is CASTDSPPEDTQYF. CDR3 in DNA: TGTGCCAGCACCGATTCCCCACCAGAAGATACGCAGTATTTT.